The clone carrying this T cell receptor delta chain rates as medium-sized. The data derive from a study of gamma-delta T cells after stem cell transplantation. V was shortened by 0 bases and J by 2 bases, with 12 bases between the two germline ends. This CDR3 is built from 15 residues. The V gene's germline CDR1 is GEAIGNYY and CDR2 EKD. TCRdb redid the clone calls on the RT-PCR reads with CATT. The table lists 8,500 to 13,000 delta-chain clones, roughly 1.3% of them singletons. The TCR originated in a human donor. It is not recorded whose cells these are; they may come from a transplant donor. This chain joins TRDV2 and TRDJ1; D remains unclear. Input material: gamma-delta T cells. CDR3 nucleotides: TGTGCCTGTGACACCGTCGGGCATGATACCGATAAACTCATCTTT. Translated, it gives CACDTVGHDTDKLIF.